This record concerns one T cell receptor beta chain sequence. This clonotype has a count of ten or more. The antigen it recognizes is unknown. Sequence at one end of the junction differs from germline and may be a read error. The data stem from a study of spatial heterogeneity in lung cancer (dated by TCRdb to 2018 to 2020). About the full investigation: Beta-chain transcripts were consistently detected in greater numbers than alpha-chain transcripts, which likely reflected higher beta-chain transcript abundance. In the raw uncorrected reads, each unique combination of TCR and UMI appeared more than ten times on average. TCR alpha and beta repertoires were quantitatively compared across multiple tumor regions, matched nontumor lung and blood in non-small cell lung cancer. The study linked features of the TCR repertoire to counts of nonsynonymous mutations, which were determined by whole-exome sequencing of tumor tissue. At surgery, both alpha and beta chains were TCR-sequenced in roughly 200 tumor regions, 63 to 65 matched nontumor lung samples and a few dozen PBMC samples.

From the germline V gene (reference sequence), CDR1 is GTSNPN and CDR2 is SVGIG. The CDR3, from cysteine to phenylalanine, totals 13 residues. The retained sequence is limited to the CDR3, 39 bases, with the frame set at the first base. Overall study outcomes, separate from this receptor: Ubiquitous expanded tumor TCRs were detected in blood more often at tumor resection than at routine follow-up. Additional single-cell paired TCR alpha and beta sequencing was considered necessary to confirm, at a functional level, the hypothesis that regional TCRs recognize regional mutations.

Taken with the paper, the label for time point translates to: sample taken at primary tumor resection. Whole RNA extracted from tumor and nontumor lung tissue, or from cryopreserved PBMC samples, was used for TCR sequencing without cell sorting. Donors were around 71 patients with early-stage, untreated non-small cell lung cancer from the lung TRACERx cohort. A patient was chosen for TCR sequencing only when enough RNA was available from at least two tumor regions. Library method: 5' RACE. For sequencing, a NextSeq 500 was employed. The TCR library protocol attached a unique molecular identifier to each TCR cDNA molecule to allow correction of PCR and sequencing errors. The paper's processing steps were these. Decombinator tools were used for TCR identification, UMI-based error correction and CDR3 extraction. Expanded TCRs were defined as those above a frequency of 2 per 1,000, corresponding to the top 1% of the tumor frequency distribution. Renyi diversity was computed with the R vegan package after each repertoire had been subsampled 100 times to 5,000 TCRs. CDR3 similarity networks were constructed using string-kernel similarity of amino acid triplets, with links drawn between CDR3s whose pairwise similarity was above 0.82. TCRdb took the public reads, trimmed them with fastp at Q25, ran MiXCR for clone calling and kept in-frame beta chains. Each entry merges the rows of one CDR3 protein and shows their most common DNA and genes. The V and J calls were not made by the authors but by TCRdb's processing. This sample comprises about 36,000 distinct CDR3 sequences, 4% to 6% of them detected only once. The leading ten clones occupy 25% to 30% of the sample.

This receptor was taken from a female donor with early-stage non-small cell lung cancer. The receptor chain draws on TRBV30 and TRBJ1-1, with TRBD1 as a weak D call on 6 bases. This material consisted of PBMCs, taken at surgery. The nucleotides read TGTGCCCGGAGGGCAGGGGCGGGCACTGAAGCTTTCTTT. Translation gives CARRAGAGTEAFF.